Listed below are T cell receptor beta chains from one sample, sequenced in a study of identifying expanded T cells in peripheral blood. Profiled with immunoSEQ multiplex PCR; TCRdb holds only in-frame clones, not every one. The data contain over 100,000 clones, roughly 90% of them singletons. The sample comprised blood. These receptors all stem from a person aged 18 to 69 in good health. The CDR3 runs from the conserved cysteine through the conserved F or W. The order of the fields is V gene, D gene, J gene, clone size, CDR3 protein, CDR3 DNA. D genes are given only for firm matches. Rows may omit the clone size; those that give it use once, few, many or a size class.

TRBV7-9	-	TRBJ1-1	-	CASSLGGARWDTEAFF	TGTGCCAGCAGCTTAGGTGGGGCGCGGTGGGACACTGAAGCTTTCTTT
TRBV6-1	TRBD2	TRBJ2-3	-	CASTSGGPNTQYF	TGTGCCAGCACCTCGGGGGGACCTAATACGCAGTATTTT
TRBV13	-	TRBJ2-1	once	CASSSGGLSSYNEQFF	TGTGCCAGCAGCTCTGGGGGGTTGAGCTCCTACAATGAGCAGTTCTTC
TRBV13	TRBD1	TRBJ2-2	few	CASSYRQGARNGELFF	TGTGCCAGCAGCTACAGACAGGGGGCGCGTAACGGGGAGCTGTTTTTT
TRBV14	-	TRBJ2-7	-	CASSQDRGYEQYF	TGTGCCAGCAGCCAAGACAGGGGCTACGAGCAGTACTTC
TRBV5-1	TRBD2	TRBJ2-1	-	CASSPLASGSSSEQFF	TGCGCCAGCAGTCCCCTGGCTAGCGGGAGTAGTAGTGAGCAGTTCTTC
TRBV7-3	-	TRBJ2-7	once	CASSWRRAGAPYEQYF	TGTGCCAGCAGCTGGAGGCGGGCAGGGGCACCCTACGAGCAGTACTTC
TRBV5-1	TRBD1	TRBJ1-3	-	CASSPTSQGSYSGNTIYF	TGCGCCAGCAGCCCAACCTCACAGGGGTCCTACTCTGGAAACACCATATATTTT
TRBV10-2	TRBD1	TRBJ2-7	-	CAISYRGEQYF	TGTGCCATCAGTTACAGGGGCGAGCAGTACTTC
TRBV4-1	-	TRBJ2-1	-	CASSQAVAEWGNEQFF	TGCGCCAGCAGCCAAGCTGTCGCGGAGTGGGGCAATGAGCAGTTCTTC
TRBV11-2	TRBD2	TRBJ2-1	-	CASSLTSGDYNEQFF	TGTGCCAGCAGCTTAACTAGCGGGGATTATAATGAGCAGTTCTTC
TRBV7-7	-	TRBJ2-1	-	CASSPRRDYNEQFF	TGTGCCAGCAGCCCCCGGAGGGACTACAATGAGCAGTTCTTC
TRBV18	-	TRBJ1-5	few	CASSPPSAANNQPQHF	TGTGCCAGCTCACCACCTTCCGCAGCGAACAATCAGCCCCAGCATTTT
TRBV6-5	-	TRBJ1-2	once	CASSYGGGIDYGYTF	TGTGCCAGCAGTTATGGTGGGGGGATTGACTATGGCTACACCTTC
TRBV13	TRBD2	TRBJ2-7	-	CASSLGGTSSYEQYF	TGTGCCAGCAGCTTAGGCGGGACTAGCTCCTACGAGCAGTACTTC
TRBV5-6	TRBD1	TRBJ1-5	-	CASSLVGDRLSNQPQHF	TGTGCCAGCAGCTTGGTGGGGGACAGATTAAGCAATCAGCCCCAGCATTTT
TRBV5-1	-	TRBJ1-4	-	CASSLNMGNEKLFF	TGCGCCAGCAGCTTGAACATGGGTAATGAAAAACTGTTTTTT
TRBV11-1	TRBD1	TRBJ2-5	-	CASSVDRDQETQYF	TGTGCCAGCAGCGTAGACAGGGACCAAGAGACCCAGTACTTC
TRBV12-5	-	TRBJ2-7	-	CASGFGQSEQYF	TGTGCTAGTGGTTTTGGACAATCCGAGCAGTACTTC
TRBV19	TRBD2	TRBJ2-5	once	CASSILGLAAQETQYF	TGTGCCAGTAGTATTCTCGGACTAGCGGCTCAAGAGACCCAGTACTTC
TRBV2	TRBD2	TRBJ2-1	-	CASSSWGAGGQNEQFF	TGTGCCAGCAGTTCCTGGGGAGCGGGAGGGCAGAATGAGCAGTTCTTC
TRBV9	-	TRBJ2-7	once	CASSVLTGTEQYF	TGTGCCAGCAGCGTCCTTACTGGAACAGAGCAGTACTTC
TRBV5-1	-	TRBJ1-1	-	CASSLVLGEWDF	TGCGCCAGCAGCTTGGTTTTGGGGGAGTGGGACTTT
TRBV30	-	TRBJ1-2	-	CAWRGGAEMDGYTF	TGTGCCTGGAGGGGAGGGGCGGAGATGGATGGCTACACCTTC
TRBV30	-	TRBJ2-7	once	CAWSPASSYEQYF	TGTGCCTGGAGTCCCGCCAGCTCCTACGAGCAGTACTTC
TRBV19	-	TRBJ2-7	-	CASSSGTQYEQYF	TGTGCCAGTAGTTCCGGGACACAATACGAGCAGTACTTC
TRBV7-8	-	TRBJ1-5	-	CASSLGGLKDNQPQHF	TGTGCCAGCAGCTTGGGGGGACTCAAAGACAATCAGCCCCAGCATTTT
TRBV9	-	TRBJ1-5	-	CASSVGVSNQPQHF	TGTGCCAGCAGCGTTGGCGTTAGCAATCAGCCCCAGCATTTT
TRBV2	-	TRBJ2-5	-	CASSEVRDSQETQYF	TGTGCCAGCAGTGAGGTCCGGGACTCCCAAGAGACCCAGTACTTC
TRBV7-9	-	TRBJ1-6	-	CASSLSDNYNSPLHF	TGTGCCAGCAGCTTATCGGACAATTATAATTCACCCCTCCACTTT
TRBV27	-	TRBJ2-3	-	CASSPTPRGADTQYF	TGTGCCAGCAGCCCGACCCCGCGGGGCGCAGATACGCAGTATTTT
TRBV28	TRBD1	TRBJ2-7	-	CASNTGTGVEQYF	TGTGCCAGCAACACCGGGACAGGGGTCGAGCAGTACTTC
TRBV7-6	-	TRBJ2-3	-	CASSLGGSDTQYF	TGTGCCAGCAGCTTAGGCGGGTCCGATACGCAGTATTTT
TRBV5-1	TRBD1	TRBJ2-4	once	CASSSGTGALAKNIQYF	TGCGCCAGCAGCTCTGGGACAGGGGCATTAGCCAAAAACATTCAGTACTTC
TRBV5-1	-	TRBJ1-2	-	CASSLDSRTVYGYTF	TGCGCCAGCAGCTTGGACTCGAGGACGGTTTATGGCTACACCTTC
TRBV10-3	-	TRBJ1-5	-	CAISESAQPQHF	TGTGCCATCAGTGAGTCGGCCCAGCCCCAGCATTTT
TRBV28	TRBD1	TRBJ2-7	once	CASSLAAGQGLIAMEQYF	TGTGCCAGCAGTTTAGCCGCGGGACAGGGTTTAATAGCGATGGAGCAGTACTTC
TRBV2	-	TRBJ2-2	-	CASRTDSNTGELFF	TGTGCCAGCAGAACGGACAGCAACACCGGGGAGCTGTTTTTT
TRBV7-9	TRBD2	TRBJ2-7	-	CASSPTGTSGDTSEQYF	TGTGCCAGCAGCCCGACCGGGACTAGCGGGGATACCTCCGAGCAGTACTTC
TRBV11-2	TRBD1	TRBJ1-4	-	CASSHRTGGYEKLFF	TGTGCCAGCAGCCACCGGACAGGGGGTTACGAAAAACTGTTTTTT
TRBV7-2	TRBD2	TRBJ2-1	-	CASTPGLAGGNEQFF	TGTGCCAGCACCCCCGGACTAGCGGGAGGGAATGAGCAGTTCTTC
TRBV2	TRBD2	TRBJ2-3	-	CASSETGRGGTDTQYF	TGTGCCAGCAGCGAGACGGGGCGGGGGGGCACAGATACGCAGTATTTT
TRBV9	TRBD1	TRBJ2-5	-	CASSVVSGTDLETQYF	TGTGCCAGCAGCGTAGTTTCCGGGACAGACCTAGAGACCCAGTACTTC
TRBV5-1	TRBD1	TRBJ1-1	-	CASSSGTGVTEAFF	TGCGCCAGCAGCTCCGGGACAGGGGTGACTGAAGCTTTCTTT
TRBV5-1	-	TRBJ2-2	-	CASREGGDTGELFF	TGCGCCAGTCGCGAGGGGGGAGACACCGGGGAGCTGTTTTTT
TRBV7-3	TRBD2	TRBJ2-5	-	CASSTSGARGTQYF	TGTGCCAGCAGCACCAGCGGGGCCCGGGGGACCCAGTACTTC
TRBV7-9	-	TRBJ1-6	-	CASSNSVGGTGRNSPLHF	TGTGCCAGCAGCAACTCCGTGGGTGGTACAGGGAGAAATTCACCCCTCCACTTT